The next 15 T cell receptor beta chains were all read from a single sample in a study of T cell responses to AZD1222 COVID-19 vaccine. Using immunoSEQ multiplex PCR, the repertoire was profiled, and TCRdb retains in-frame clones only, with some absent. The sample lists about 86,000 clones, 70% to 80% occurring once. The sample consisted of peripheral blood, taken on day 0 of AZD1222 vaccination. These receptors were collected from an adult in good health.

J is TRBJ1-4 and V is TRBV5-6, with D unresolved. Trimming took 4 bases from V and 3 from J, leaving 16 bases between them. The CDR3 sequence is 16 residues long. Germline V gives CDR1 SGHDT, CDR2 YYEEEE. CDR3 DNA sequence: TGTGCCAGCAGCCGATCCCGCCTTGGGGCTAATGAAAAACTGTTTTTT. Protein sequence: CASSRSRLGANEKLFF.

The genes are TRBV5-1 and TRBJ1-2; D gene ambiguous. V was pared by 0 bases and J by 2 bases, with 14 bases between. Germline V gene sequence: CDR1 SGHRS, CDR2 YFSETQ. The CDR3 has 16 amino acids. The CDR3: CASSLEVDDDNYGYTF. CDR3 in DNA: TGCGCCAGCAGCTTGGAAGTAGACGACGACAACTATGGCTACACCTTC.

This rearrangement joins TRBV4-1 to TRBJ2-7; TRBD2 matches at 14 bases. V lost 0 bases to trimming and J lost 5 bases; unmatched junction nucleotides: 9. Germline CDR1 and CDR2: MGHRA and YSYEKL. This CDR3 has 18 amino acids. The CDR3 sequence: CASSQEGTSGSGFHEQYF. For the CDR3, the DNA is TGCGCCAGCAGCCAAGAGGGGACTAGCGGGAGCGGTTTTCACGAGCAGTACTTC.

V gene TRBV18 combines with J gene TRBJ2-1; 9 nucleotides agree with TRBD2. Per germline, CDR1 KGHSH and CDR2 LQKENI. The CDR3 is made up of 15 amino acids. The V and J ends lost 3 bases and 4 bases, in that order; junction bases with no gene match: 4. The CDR3 bases are TGTGCCAGCTCACCTGTGACTAGCGGTTACAATGAGCAGTTCTTC. It translates to CASSPVTSGYNEQFF. Looking up the rest from reference TRBV18 and TRBJ2-1 gives the full variable domain: NAGVMQNPRHLVRRRGQEARLRCSPMKGHSHVYWYRQLPEEGLKFMVYLQKENIIDESGMPKERFSAEFPKEGPSILRIQQVVRGDSAAYFCASSPVTSGYNEQFFGPGTRLTVL.

V and J are TRBV3-1 (or the pseudogene TRBV3-2) and TRBJ2-1; the D gene is possibly TRBD2 (5 bases). CDR1 is LGHDT, CDR2 YNNKEL, per germline (reference sequence). V was shortened by 1 base and J by 7 bases, with 14 bases between the two germline ends. The CDR3 length is 15 residues. CDR3 coding DNA: TGTGCCAGCAGCCAAGTAGGGCTAGCAGGAAATGAGCAGTTCTTC. It is translated as CASSQVGLAGNEQFF.

The chain uses TRBV9 and TRBJ2-1; 8 bases are shared with TRBD2. V dropped 4 bases and J dropped 7; count of bases not matched to a gene: 10. The germline CDR1 and CDR2 sequences are SGDLS and YYNGEE. This CDR3 region has 15 residues. CDR3 in amino acids: CASSRFTSGLNEQFF. As DNA, the CDR3 is TGTGCCAGCAGCCGATTTACTAGCGGCCTAAATGAGCAGTTCTTC.

This clone was seen just once. The CDR3 DNA reads as TGTGCCAGCAGAACGGTACAGGGGTATGGCTACACCTTC. This translates into CASRTVQGYGYTF. This chain uses TRBV6-5 with TRBJ1-2; 7 nucleotides align to TRBD1. J gave up 5 bases and V 6 bases, and 6 bases lay outside the gene matches. The CDR3 is made up of 13 amino acids. Germline-derived CDR1 and CDR2 are MNHEY and SVGAGI.

The V and J genes are TRBV4-2 and TRBJ2-2; TRBD1 agrees at 9 bases. This CDR3 comprises 16 residues. Germline V CDR1 and CDR2: LGHNA, YNFKEQ. The junction had 6 bases not matched to a gene; V was cut back by 2 bases and J by 5 bases. In DNA form, the CDR3 reads TGTGCCAGCAGCCAAACCGACAGGGGGGATACCGGGGAGCTGTTTTTT. It translates to CASSQTDRGDTGELFF.

The V call is TRBV10-1, the J call TRBJ1-1; 9 positions agree with TRBD1. The ends lost 6 bases at V and 3 bases at J; junction bases unmatched: 2. The CDR3 totals 13 residues. CDR1 WNHNN and CDR2 SYGVQD come from the germline V gene (reference sequence). The CDR3 DNA reads as TGCGCCAGCAGCACAGGGGGCTACACTGAAGCTTTCTTT. Protein product: CASSTGGYTEAFF.

The CDR3 sequence is CASSFDRGNTEAFF. The CDR3 DNA is TGCGCCAGCAGCTTTGACAGGGGGAACACTGAAGCTTTCTTT. This chain uses TRBV5-1 with TRBJ1-1; 8 positions agree with TRBD1. The CDR3 runs to 14 residues. Germline trimming cut 2 bases from V and 1 base from J; bases unmatched to any gene: 1. Germline CDR1 reads SGHRS; CDR2 reads YFSETQ.

The genes are TRBV7-9 and TRBJ2-1, with TRBD2 identical over 12 bases. This CDR3 comprises 18 residues. V was clipped by 5 bases and J by 2 bases; unmatched bases: 10. The V gene's germline CDR1 is SEHNR and CDR2 FQNEAQ (reference sequence). CDR3 sequence: CASSPRGLAGWTYNEQFF. The CDR3, as DNA: TGTGCCAGCAGCCCAAGAGGACTAGCGGGGTGGACCTACAATGAGCAGTTCTTC.

J is TRBJ2-3 and V is TRBV28; no firm D call. This CDR3 spans 13 amino acids. The germline V and J ends were trimmed by 7 bases and 2 bases, with 10 bases remaining between them. Germline CDR1 is MDHEN and CDR2 is SYDVKM. CDR3 protein: CASIRRPTDTQYF. CDR3 DNA: TGTGCCAGCATCAGACGCCCCACAGATACGCAGTATTTT.

The chain uses TRBV20-1 and TRBJ2-7, with D unclear. The CDR3 is 10 amino acids. Germline CDR1 is DFQATT and CDR2 is SNEGSKA (reference sequence). The V end was cut by 5 bases, the J end by 6 bases, with 8 bases between. The CDR3 DNA reads as TGCAGTGCTGTTAGGGTCGAGCAGTACTTC. Protein sequence: CSAVRVEQYF.

This chain joins TRBV28 and TRBJ2-1; 8 bases agree with TRBD1. Losses at the gene ends were 3 bases for V and 0 bases for J; bases not matched to a gene: 4. The germline gives CDR1 MDHEN, CDR2 SYDVKM. This CDR3 spans 16 amino acids. Written as DNA, the CDR3 is TGTGCCAGCAGTTTGCCCGACAGGGGCTCCTACAATGAGCAGTTCTTC. Translating it yields CASSLPDRGSYNEQFF.

This chain links TRBV5-8 with TRBJ1-5, with TRBD1 as a possible D gene (5 bases). Germline CDR1 and CDR2: SGHTS and YDEGEE. CDR3 length: 17 residues. Trimming stripped 4 bases from V and 1 base from J, with 18 bases between. The CDR3 loop reads CASSRGDSSVSNQPQHF. For the CDR3, the DNA is TGTGCCAGCAGCCGAGGTGACAGCTCCGTGAGCAATCAGCCCCAGCATTTT.